Sequencing of this TCR beta chain was carried out in a study of graft-versus-host responses after intestinal transplantation. Germline CDR1 SGHAT, CDR2 FQNNGV. V dropped 6 bases and J dropped 2 bases, with 8 bases sitting between them. The length of the CDR3 is 12 residues. With regard to this clone: Its antigen is not identified.

Sequencing was performed with immunoSEQ multiplex PCR; in TCRdb, only in-frame clones are kept and a portion is missing. The sample carries 100,000 to 130,000 clones, roughly 89% recorded once. The chain joins TRBV11-2 to TRBJ2-7; unclear D gene. Material: unstimulated CD4+ T cells sorted from spleen or lymph node cells, obtained before transplant. The source of this sequence is a human donor who was the organ donor for an intestinal transplant. The CDR3 sequence: CASRGGTYEQYF. Written as DNA, the CDR3 is TGTGCCAGCAGGGGTGGGACCTACGAGCAGTACTTC.